A single sample is the source of the 5 T cell receptor beta chains below, sequenced in a study of shared clonotypes between healthy human individuals. It was CD45RO-negative cells, positively selected for CCR7, that made up naive CD8 cells, with terminally differentiated effector memory CD45RA+ cells excluded. Sequencing used immunoSEQ multiplex PCR; TCRdb keeps in-frame clones, though not all of them. The top ten hold 0.3% to 0.35% of the sample, which has hundreds of thousands of clones, roughly 98% seen once. The sample consisted of naive CD8+ T cells sorted from blood. These receptors were collected from a man aged 25 to 40 in good health.

The chain recombines TRBV29-1 with TRBJ1-2, with a tentative D call TRBD1 (6 bases). There are 11 residues in the CDR3. Between the trimmed V and J ends, which lost 7 bases and 4 bases, there was a span of 10 bases. The germline gives CDR1 SQVTM, CDR2 ANQGSEA. This chain's CDR3 is CSGRDTYGYTF. The DNA of the CDR3 is TGCAGCGGAAGGGACACCTATGGCTACACCTTC.

Worth noting for this clone: The limits of the CDR3 on the DNA are not certain, so only TCRdb's listed CDR3 is given. V is TRBV13 and J is TRBJ2-2. The CDR3 is made up of 12 amino acids, end residues included. Looked up from germline, CDR1 is PRHDT and CDR2 is FYEKMQ (reference sequence). The CDR3 sequence is CASSFGAGELFF.

The rearrangement uses TRBV27 and TRBJ2-7; TRBD1 is a possible D gene (6 bases). Germline assignment: CDR1 MNHEY and CDR2 SMNVEV (reference sequence). Deletions cut 8 bases from V and 1 base from J, with 27 bases between. This CDR3 region has 18 residues. The CDR3, as DNA: TGTGCCAGCGCCGCCTTGACAGGTGGTTTCTCGGGATCCTACGAGCAGTACTTC. Its translation is CASAALTGGFSGSYEQYF.

The chain recombines TRBV11-2 with TRBJ2-7; D assignment may be TRBD1 or TRBD2 (5 bases each). This CDR3 has 14 residues. CDR1 is SGHAT and CDR2 is FQNNGV in the germline V gene. The V gene lost 5 bases and the J gene lost 3 bases, with 14 bases spanning the gap. The CDR3 reads CASSPFTGGYEQYF. CDR3 DNA sequence: TGTGCCAGCAGCCCCTTTACTGGGGGCTACGAGCAGTACTTC.

The chain joins TRBV7-2 to TRBJ2-5; 9 bases are shared with TRBD2. The J segment lost 4 bases and the V segment lost 1 base, leaving 16 bases of the junction unmatched. Germline CDR1 and CDR2: SGHTA and FQGNSA. The CDR3 spans 19 residues. CDR3 amino acids: CASSLVVLAGTRTLETQYF. CDR3 nucleotides: TGTGCCAGCAGCTTAGTTGTTCTAGCGGGAACGAGGACTTTAGAGACCCAGTACTTC.